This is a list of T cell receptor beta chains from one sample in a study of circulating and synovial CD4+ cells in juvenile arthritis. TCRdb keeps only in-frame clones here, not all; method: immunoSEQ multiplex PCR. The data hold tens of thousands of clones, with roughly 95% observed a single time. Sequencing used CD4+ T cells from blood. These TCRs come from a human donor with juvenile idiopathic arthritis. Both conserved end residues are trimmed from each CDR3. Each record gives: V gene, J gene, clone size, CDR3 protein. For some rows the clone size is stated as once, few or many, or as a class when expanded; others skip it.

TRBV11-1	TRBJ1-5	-	ASSRATGQMDSNQPQH
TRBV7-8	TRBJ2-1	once	ASSLKRLAGADYNEQF
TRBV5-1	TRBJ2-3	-	ASSGGGSTDTQY
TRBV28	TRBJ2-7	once	ASTAGVDYEQY
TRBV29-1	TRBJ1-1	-	SAHRGRNTEAF
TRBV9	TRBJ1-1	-	ASSVALGQGGGNTEAF
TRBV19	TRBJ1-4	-	ASSIRGPNEKLF
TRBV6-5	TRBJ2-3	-	ASSPSGVSTDTQY
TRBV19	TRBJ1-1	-	ASSLTGGYLNTEAF
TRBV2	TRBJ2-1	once	ASSETGYNEQF
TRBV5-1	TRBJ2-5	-	ASSTGLVFGTQY
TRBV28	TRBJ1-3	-	ASSLSYGKGNTIY
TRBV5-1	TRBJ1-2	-	ASSHGTGANYGYT
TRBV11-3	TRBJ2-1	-	ASSLVPTDYNEQF
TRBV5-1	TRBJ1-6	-	ASSLARGDSPLH
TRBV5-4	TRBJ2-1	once	ASSLEQANEQF
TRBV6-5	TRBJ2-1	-	ASSFSGINEQF
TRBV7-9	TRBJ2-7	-	ASSKDSAYEQY
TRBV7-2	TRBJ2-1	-	ASSSWGGPNEQF
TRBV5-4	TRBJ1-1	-	ASSLGGLGEAF
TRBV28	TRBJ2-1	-	ASSFFLQGTSRHNEQF
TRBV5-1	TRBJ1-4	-	ASSVTGRPTNEKLF
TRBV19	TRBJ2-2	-	ASRPDFITGELF
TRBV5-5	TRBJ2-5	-	ASSLKARQPEETQY
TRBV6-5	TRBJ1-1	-	ASSYGGVEDTEAF
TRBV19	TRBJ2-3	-	ASSEQVQGTQY
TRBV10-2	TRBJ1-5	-	ASSPGTVLEPQH
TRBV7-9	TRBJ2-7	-	ASSLAIAGIGEQY
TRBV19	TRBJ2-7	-	ASSTRTSGYEQY
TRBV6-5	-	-	ASSSLGKQASEQY
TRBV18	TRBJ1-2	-	ASSPPGTYNYGYT
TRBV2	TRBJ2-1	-	ASSEGQVVFHEQF
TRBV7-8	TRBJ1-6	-	ASRGGADINSPLH
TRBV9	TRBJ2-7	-	ASSVEGTGREQY
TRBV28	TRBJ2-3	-	ASSLSWGRGTDTQY
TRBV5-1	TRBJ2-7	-	ASSRGTSGYEQY
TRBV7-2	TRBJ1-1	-	ASSLVGLGEGTEAF
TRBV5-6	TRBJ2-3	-	ASSLQLTDTQY
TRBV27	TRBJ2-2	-	ASGQSRELF
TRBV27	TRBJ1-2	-	ASSTTGHGYT
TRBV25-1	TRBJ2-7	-	ASRRAGTNYEQY
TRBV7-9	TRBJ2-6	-	ASSSDSSGANVLT
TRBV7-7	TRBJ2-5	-	ASSPQGPETQY
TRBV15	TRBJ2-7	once	ATSTVKDSIASYEQY